Shown below are 30 T cell receptor beta chains from a single sample sequenced in a study of blood T cell repertoires in COVID-19. Assay: immunoSEQ multiplex PCR; the TCRdb copy retains only in-frame clones and omits some. The sample lists 300,000 to 450,000 clones, around 89% seen once, with under 4% in the top ten. The sequenced sample consisted of peripheral blood. The receptors were sampled from a woman aged 25 to 39 with COVID-19, enrolled during active disease.

V usage is TRBV19 and J usage is TRBJ1-1, with 10 bases identical to TRBD1. In germline, CDR1 is LNHDA, CDR2 SQIVND (reference sequence). V lost 6 bases to trimming and J lost 3 bases; unmatched junction nucleotides: 7. CDR3 size: 15 residues. In DNA, the CDR3 is TGTGCCAGTAGGACGGTGACAGGGGGCTACACTGAAGCTTTCTTT. This translates into CASRTVTGGYTEAFF.

The chain couples TRBV6-6 to TRBJ1-1; D is unclear. In germline, CDR1 is MNHNY, CDR2 SVGAGI (reference sequence). V lost 2 bases, J lost 4 bases, and 14 bases lay in between. This CDR3 is 15 amino acids long. The CDR3 spells CASSYASRDGTEAFF. CDR3 in DNA: TGTGCCAGCAGTTACGCATCTCGGGATGGCACTGAAGCTTTCTTT.

J is TRBJ1-6 and V is TRBV11-3; no clear D gene. The CDR3 runs to 15 residues. Germline CDR1 and CDR2: SGHNT and YENEEA. V dropped 1 base and J dropped 10 bases, with 14 bases sitting between them. DNA of the CDR3: TGTGCCAGCAGCTTAGTAAGCGGAGGGCCATCACCCCTCCACTTT. It encodes CASSLVSGGPSPLHF.

The table lists this clone with a count of one. This chain connects TRBV4-2 to TRBJ2-4, with D possibly TRBD2 on 6 matching bases. In germline, CDR1 is LGHNA, CDR2 YNFKEQ. V was shortened by 4 bases and J by 8 bases, with 15 bases between the two germline ends. The CDR3 sequence is 14 residues long. In DNA, the CDR3 is TGTGCCAGCAGCCCCGGGGGTCGCGGGCACATTCAGTACTTC. Translating gives CASSPGGRGHIQYF.

This chain connects TRBV27 to TRBJ2-7, with a tentative D call TRBD1 (7 bases). Trimming left V 5 bases short and J 4 bases short, with 18 bases between. The V gene's germline CDR1 is MNHEY and CDR2 SMNVEV (reference sequence). This CDR3 spans 15 amino acids. CDR3 nucleotides: TGTGCCAGCAGTCCCCCTCCAGGGGGAGGTTACGAGCAGTACTTC. As protein: CASSPPPGGGYEQYF.

The chain carries TRBV4-3 and TRBJ2-7; 14 bases are a match to TRBD2. Germline CDR1 reads LGHNA; CDR2 reads YSLEER. V shed 2 bases, J shed 1 base, and the junction held 10 bases outside the gene matches. The CDR3 consists of 19 residues. CDR3 protein: CASSQFGTSGGPGSYEQYF. As DNA, the CDR3 is TGCGCCAGCAGCCAATTTGGGACTAGCGGGGGCCCTGGGTCCTACGAGCAGTACTTC.

With regard to this clone: One junction end does not reproduce the germline sequence, and a read error may be involved. The genes are TRBV6-5 and TRBJ2-2, with D possibly matching TRBD1 (7 bases). The CDR3 runs to 14 residues. Germline CDR1 is MNHEY and CDR2 is SVGAGI. The CDR3 coding sequence is TGTGCCAGTGGAGGGGGCGCGAATACCGGGGAGCTGTTTTTT. Protein product: CASGGGANTGELFF.

This sequence joins TRBV9 and TRBJ1-2, with D perhaps matching TRBD1 (5 bases). V was clipped by 7 bases and J by 6 bases, with 13 bases between them. This CDR3 is 12 amino acids long. The germline V gene has CDR1 SGDLS and CDR2 YYNGEE. The CDR3 DNA follows: TGTGCCAGCGTCGGGGGGGTCAATGGCTACACCTTC. This encodes CASVGGVNGYTF.

In its sample, this clone was seen once. The rearrangement joins TRBV18 to TRBJ1-2; TRBD1 matches at 8 bases. Germline CDR1 KGHSH, CDR2 LQKENI. The CDR3 covers 15 residues. With V trimmed by 3 bases and J by 7 bases, 10 bases remained unmatched. CDR3 DNA: TGTGCCAGCTCACCGAAAAACAGGGGGTATAGTGGCTACACCTTC. As protein: CASSPKNRGYSGYTF.

The chain has TRBV5-1 and TRBJ2-2; D perhaps matches TRBD1 (5 bases). The V gene lost 2 bases and the J gene lost 3 bases, with 11 bases spanning the gap. CDR1 SGHRS and CDR2 YFSETQ come from the germline V gene. This CDR3 has 15 residues. CDR3 region: CASSLSGFDTGELFF. The CDR3 coding sequence is TGCGCCAGCAGCTTATCAGGGTTTGACACCGGGGAGCTGTTTTTT.

The chain couples TRBV7-2 to TRBJ2-2; D might be TRBD2 (5 bases). V lost 4 bases and J lost 3, with 15 bases in between. Looked up from germline, CDR1 is SGHTA and CDR2 is FQGNSA. CDR3 length: 16 residues. DNA of the CDR3: TGTGCCAGCAGCTCGAACGCGGGTCGGGACACCGGGGAGCTGTTTTTT. Amino acids: CASSSNAGRDTGELFF.

The chain combines TRBV4-1 with TRBJ2-1, with 11 positions matching TRBD2. This CDR3 is built from 16 residues. J was trimmed by 4 bases and V by 4 bases; bases with no gene match: 6. Germline CDR1 reads MGHRA; CDR2 reads YSYEKL. The CDR3 DNA is TGCGCCAGCAGCCGCACTAGCGGGGGAAAATACAATGAGCAGTTCTTC. This translates into CASSRTSGGKYNEQFF.

V and J are TRBV28 and TRBJ1-2; no definite D call. Per germline, CDR1 MDHEN and CDR2 SYDVKM. The CDR3 runs to 13 residues. Trimming took off 8 bases at V and 3 bases at J, with 13 bases between the two ends. CDR3 sequence: CASQDTGDYGYTF. In nucleotides, the CDR3 is TGTGCCAGCCAAGACACCGGGGACTATGGCTACACCTTC.

The chain employs TRBV24-1 and TRBJ2-7; the match to TRBD1 covers 9 bases. The germline gives CDR1 KGHDR, CDR2 SFDVKD. CDR3 length: 15 amino acids. V lost 3 bases, J lost 6 bases, and 8 bases stayed unmatched. The DNA of the CDR3 is TGTGCCACCAGTGATCCCGGGACAGGGTCTCTCGAGCAGTACTTC. Translating it yields CATSDPGTGSLEQYF.

This clone was seen more than once but under ten times. V is TRBV7-9 and J is TRBJ2-5; TRBD1 matches at 11 bases. The CDR3 has 17 amino acids. CDR1 and CDR2 from the germline V gene are SEHNR and FQNEAQ (reference sequence). J lost 1 base, V lost 2 bases, and 6 bases had no gene match. The CDR3 nucleotides read TGTGCCAGCAGCTTATTTACCGGGACAGGGGGCCAAGAGACCCAGTACTTC. It is translated as CASSLFTGTGGQETQYF.

Only one count was recorded for this clone. The chain uses TRBV27 and TRBJ2-1; 10 bases match TRBD1. Germline CDR1 MNHEY, CDR2 SMNVEV (reference sequence). This CDR3 has 16 amino acids. After removal of 3 bases from V and 7 bases from J, the junction contained 9 bases not matched to a gene. For the CDR3, the DNA is TGTGCCAGCAGTTTCGACAGGGGGCTAATCGGTAATGAGCAGTTCTTC. Its protein is CASSFDRGLIGNEQFF.

In this sample, this clone turned up once. V and J are TRBV4-3 and TRBJ2-7; 7 nucleotides match TRBD1. The CDR3 sequence is 16 residues long. V was clipped by 0 bases and J by 2 bases; unmatched bases: 7. The V gene's germline CDR1 is LGHNA and CDR2 YSLEER. CDR3 coding DNA: TGCGCCAGCAGCCAAGATATACAGGGGACCCCCTACGAGCAGTACTTC. Protein: CASSQDIQGTPYEQYF.

The chain employs TRBV7-8 and TRBJ1-1, with 7 bases lining up with TRBD1. V was pared by 5 bases and J by 4 bases, with 10 bases of the junction left unmatched. CDR1 and CDR2 (germline): SGHVS, FQNEAQ. This CDR3 has 15 amino acids. Here the CDR3 DNA reads TGTGCCAGCAGCCTGCTACAGGGGTGGGGCACTGAAGCTTTCTTT. It specifies CASSLLQGWGTEAFF.

V gene TRBV29-1 combines with J gene TRBJ2-1; D is perhaps TRBD2 (6 bases). Germline V gives CDR1 SQVTM, CDR2 ANQGSEA. The V end was cut by 7 bases, the J end by 7 bases, with 20 bases between. This CDR3 is built from 14 residues. CDR3 bases: TGCAGCGCTTACGGGGGAGCAATGAAGAATGAGCAGTTCTTC. Translation gives CSAYGGAMKNEQFF.

This sequence joins TRBV13 and TRBJ2-3; D is possibly TRBD2 (6 bases). Trimming took 2 bases from V and 8 from J, leaving 11 bases between them. This CDR3 has 13 amino acids. Germline V gene data show CDR1 as PRHDT and CDR2 as FYEKMQ (reference sequence). Here the CDR3 DNA reads TGTGCCAGCAGCTTACGAGGAGCGGGTACGCAGTATTTT. Its protein is CASSLRGAGTQYF. Full variable domain (missing parts from reference TRBV13 and TRBJ2-3): AAGVIQSPRHLIKEKRETATLKCYPIPRHDTVYWYQQGPGQDPQFLISFYEKMQSDKGSIPDRFSAQQFSDYHSELNMSSLELGDSALYFCASSLRGAGTQYFGPGTRLTVL.

This rearrangement joins TRBV29-1 to TRBJ2-1; 7 bases match TRBD1. The CDR3 is 13 amino acids. Trimming at V came to 7 bases and at J to 1 base, leaving 4 bases not matched to a gene. Looked up from germline, CDR1 is SQVTM and CDR2 is ANQGSEA. Written as DNA, the CDR3 is TGCAGCGCTGTGGACAGGTCCTACAATGAGCAGTTCTTC. It encodes CSAVDRSYNEQFF.

V usage is TRBV7-8 and J usage is TRBJ2-7; TRBD2 might be the D (5 bases). Germline loops: CDR1 SGHVS, CDR2 FQNEAQ. The CDR3 spans 14 residues. V dropped 0 bases and J dropped 6 bases, with 12 bases sitting between them. The CDR3 coding sequence is TGTGCCAGCAGCTTAGCGAGGCCGGCGGGCGAGCAGTACTTC. Translated, it gives CASSLARPAGEQYF.

CDR3: CASSQAQGFPGNTIYF. CDR3 sequence (DNA): TGTGCCAGCAGCCAAGCACAGGGATTTCCTGGAAACACCATATATTTT. The rearrangement joins TRBV14 to TRBJ1-3, with D maybe TRBD1 (6 bases). This CDR3 comprises 16 residues. Per the germline V gene, CDR1 is SGHDN and CDR2 is FVKESK. Between the trimmed V and J ends, which lost 1 base and 2 bases, there was a span of 12 bases.

This chain connects TRBV6-4 to TRBJ1-5; no reliable D call. Per the germline V gene, CDR1 is MRHNA and CDR2 is SNTAGT. This CDR3 comprises 11 residues. CDR3 nucleotides: TGTACGGGAAGGGGCAATCAGCCCCAGCATTTT. Translated: CTGRGNQPQHF.

The table lists this clone with a count of one. This chain connects TRBV2 to TRBJ2-1; 10 nucleotides line up with TRBD2. J was trimmed by 3 bases and V by 4 bases; bases with no gene match: 3. The CDR3 contains 15 residues. Germline CDR1 SNHLY, CDR2 FYNNEI. CDR3 protein: CASSAGLADYNEQFF. In DNA form, the CDR3 reads TGTGCCAGCAGTGCCGGACTAGCGGACTACAATGAGCAGTTCTTC.

The count of this clone is one. V is TRBV4-3 and J is TRBJ2-2; possibly TRBD2 for D (6 bases). Trimming pared 1 base from V and 2 bases from J, leaving 11 bases between. The germline V gene encodes CDR1 LGHNA and CDR2 YSLEER. CDR3 length: 16 residues. CDR3 in amino acids: CASSQGPGSNTGELFF. The CDR3 nucleotides read TGCGCCAGCAGCCAAGGTCCCGGGAGCAACACCGGGGAGCTGTTTTTT.

The chain joins TRBV7-9 to TRBJ2-4, with TRBD1 matching 12 bases. CDR3 length: 15 amino acids. Germline trimming cut 0 bases from V and 12 bases from J; bases unmatched to any gene: 6. CDR1 is SEHNR, CDR2 FQNEAQ, per germline (reference sequence). The CDR3 DNA sequence: TGTGCCAGCAGCTTAGCCCTGGGACAGGGGGCTAATCAGTACTTC. Amino acid sequence: CASSLALGQGANQYF.

The chain joins TRBV7-9 to TRBJ1-4; D is ambiguous. Germline V lookup: CDR1 SEHNR, CDR2 FQNEAQ (reference sequence). The CDR3 contains 12 residues. The germline V and J ends were trimmed by 2 bases and 7 bases, with 5 bases remaining between them. CDR3 sequence (DNA): TGTGCCAGCAGCTTATTCAGTGAAAAACTGTTTTTT. Its protein is CASSLFSEKLFF.

This chain links TRBV7-2 with TRBJ1-5, with TRBD1 identical over 7 bases. Unmatched junction bases numbered 2, after V lost 5 bases and J lost 4 bases. Germline CDR1 SGHTA, CDR2 FQGNSA. The CDR3 is 13 amino acids. This CDR3 reads CASSRQGNQPQHF. CDR3 nucleotides: TGTGCCAGCAGCCGACAGGGAAATCAGCCCCAGCATTTT. Full variable domain (rest looked up from reference TRBV7-2 and TRBJ1-5): GAGVSQSPSNKVTEKGKDVELRCDPISGHTALYWYRQSLGQGLEFLIYFQGNSAPDKSGLPSDRFSAERTGGSVSTLTIQRTQQEDSAVYLCASSRQGNQPQHFGDGTRLSIL.

The table lists this clone with a count of one. This chain joins TRBV7-8 and TRBJ2-1; 11 nucleotides align to TRBD2. The V gene's germline CDR1 is SGHVS and CDR2 FQNEAQ. V lost 5 bases, J lost 10 bases, and 7 bases stayed unmatched. CDR3 length: 14 residues. CDR3 DNA: TGTGCCAGCAGCATTAGCGGGGGGGCAGGGGAGCAGTTCTTC. It is translated as CASSISGGAGEQFF.